One sample yielded the 2 T cell receptor beta chains listed below, sequenced in a study of tumor and adjacent non-tumor tissue in lung cancer. No cell sorting was done before RNA was extracted from the tissue. The library came from three nested PCR rounds adapted from ARM-PCR protocols. TCRdb re-called the multiplex PCR reads with MiXCR, one entry per CDR3 protein. Of more than 95,000 distinct CDR3 sequences in the sample, roughly 67% were seen once. Sample: lung tumor tissue. These receptors all come from a man younger than 40 with non-small cell lung cancer.

The chain has TRBV20-1 and TRBJ2-7; perhaps TRBD1 as D (5 bases). Looked up from germline, CDR1 is DFQATT and CDR2 is SNEGSKA (reference sequence). This CDR3 has 13 amino acids. Between the trimmed V and J ends, which lost 6 bases and 2 bases, there was a span of 14 bases. CDR3 sequence: CSASRPDTYEQYF. For the CDR3, the DNA is TGCAGTGCGAGCAGACCGGACACCTACGAGCAGTACTTC.

This clonotype was recorded at least ten times. The chain joins TRBV12-3 or TRBV12-4 to TRBJ2-7, with 11 bases aligning to TRBD2. The CDR3 has 16 amino acids. The V and J ends lost 2 bases and 4 bases, in that order; junction bases with no gene match: 7. CDR3 nucleotide sequence: TGTGCCAGCAGTTTAAAGTTAGCGGGGGGGCTTTACGAGCAGTACTTC. It codes for CASSLKLAGGLYEQYF.